This paragraph covers one TCR beta chain sequence. Its binding antigen is unknown. There are no base qualities to consult, and no much larger clone falls within one base. The peripheral blood donors were five healthy children aged roughly 15-60 months who were having elective routine surgery, plus five healthy nonsmoking adults. Healthy nonsmokers aged 20-50 years, with a median age of 39 years, served as the adult controls. A FACSAria III cell sorter was used to sort live, Annexin V-negative naive CD8+ T cells (CD3+CD8+CD45RA+CCR7+). Each sample yielded roughly 18,000 to 110,000 sorted naive CD8+ T cells. Ficoll-Paque density gradient centrifugation was used to isolate mononuclear cells from diluted blood. Mononuclear cells were cryopreserved in about 10% DMSO with about 90% FBS and stored long term at -150°C before sorting. Annexin V and antibodies against CD3, CD8, CCR7 and CD45RA were used to stain the thawed cells. The DNeasy Blood and Tissue Kit was used to extract genomic DNA from snap-frozen pellets of sorted cells.

This entry belongs to a study of naive CD8 T cells in extremely preterm neonates (dated 2017 in TCRdb). In the study overall: An age range of 25-50 years is given for the adult participants in the abstract, whereas a range of 20-50 years is given in the methods. TCRbeta CDR3 repertoires of sorted naive CD8+ T cells were compared across four age groups: extremely preterm neonates, term neonates, young children and adults. Beyond this particular receptor, the publication reports: Preterm neonates showed significantly lower iChao1 richness than every other age group (p < 0.05) along with an even clone distribution, indicating a less rich repertoire. A larger fraction of CDR3 nucleotide sequences was shared among preterm neonates (roughly 2.7%) than among term neonates (around 0.4%), young children (0.03%) and adults (approximately 0.01%). A small sample size and variable productive template counts among preterm samples were noted by the authors as limitations. Preterm CDR3s were shorter, with fewer N additions and less junctional trimming, and were closer to germline than those of older groups. To track T cell development within individuals, the authors urged prospective longitudinal studies of preterm and term neonates.

V is reduced by 0 bases and J by 7 bases, leaving a spacing of 20 bases between them. CDR1 and CDR2, per the germline V gene, are SGHDT and YYEEEE. The CDR3, cysteine through phenylalanine, is 17 amino acids long. Only the CDR3 DNA stays, 51 bases, in frame from base 1. A two-step, bias-controlled multiplex PCR was used to amplify TCRbeta CDR3 regions from genomic DNA. The multiplex PCR included primers specific for each TRBV and TRBJ gene segment. The immunoSEQ Assay was used to generate TCRbeta repertoire data. On the authors' methods: A relative-frequency ratio and a modified nearest-neighbor algorithm were applied to filter and cluster reads so that closely related sequences were merged. IMGT annotation was followed for the assignment of V, D and J genes to CDR3 sequences. Template counts were normalized for PCR amplification bias and quantified against synthetic TCR CDR3 analog sequences. Only unique productive sequences, defined as in-frame CDR3 sequences lacking stop codons, were included in the analyses. Clonality, defined as 1 minus Pielou's evenness, and iChao1 richness were computed with the immunoSEQ Analyzer software. Statistical tests were run in JMP, with either Student's t-test or a non-parametric test chosen according to Shapiro-Wilk normality results. What TCRdb holds here is the immuneACCESS table cut down to in-frame rearrangements. Part of the clones is not present; checked against another copy, under half of the missing clones reflect an unresolved V gene, and the others are unexplained. That table furnishes V, J and clone size, whereas the DNA furnished D and trimming. This sample lists 5,500 to 6,500 clones; about 97% were detected once. 0.6% to 0.9% of the sample rests with the top ten.

The rearrangement combines TRBV5-6 with TRBJ1-5, with a tentative D gene TRBD1 over 5 matching bases. This sequence originates from a human donor in good health. The sequenced material came from naive CD8+ T cells from blood. In nucleotide form, the sequence is TGTGCCAGCAGCTTGGCGGGGACGAGGGAGGCCGAGCAGCCCCAGCATTTT. Its coded protein is CASSLAGTREAEQPQHF.